This T cell receptor beta chain was sequenced for a study of CD8 T cells in ankylosing spondylitis. Overall study results and limits: Significantly higher representation of disease-linked clones was reported for matched ankylosing spondylitis synovial fluid. Several highly homologous variants made up a TCR beta motif that seemed to typify ankylosing spondylitis blood.

This clonotype was recorded only once. Its antigen is currently unknown. J was trimmed by 2 bases and V by 1 base; bases with no gene match: 5. Germline V CDR1 and CDR2: SGHAT, FQNNGV. The CDR3 has 18 amino acids. Quantitative barcoded 5'-RACE was used to prepare TCR beta libraries. TCRdb recomputed calls from the 5' RACE reads with MiXCR, one row per CDR3 protein. The sample shows over 600,000 distinct CDR3 sequences, 15% to 20% of them seen only once. V is TRBV11-2 and J is TRBJ2-5; 15 bases match TRBD2. The TCR comes from a male donor with ankylosing spondylitis. Sequencing was carried out using blood, either unsorted or a sorted T cell fraction (not recorded which). CDR3 coding DNA: TGTGCCAGCAGCTTAGTGTCGGGACTAGCGGGGGGTCAAGAGACCCAGTACTTC. This encodes CASSLVSGLAGGQETQYF. Filled out from reference TRBV11-2 and TRBJ2-5, the complete variable domain reads EAGVAQSPRYKIIEKRQSVAFWCNPISGHATLYWYQQILGQGPKLLIQFQNNGVVDDSQLPKDRFSAERLKGVDSTLKIQPAKLEDSAVYLCASSLVSGLAGGQETQYFGPGTRLLVL.